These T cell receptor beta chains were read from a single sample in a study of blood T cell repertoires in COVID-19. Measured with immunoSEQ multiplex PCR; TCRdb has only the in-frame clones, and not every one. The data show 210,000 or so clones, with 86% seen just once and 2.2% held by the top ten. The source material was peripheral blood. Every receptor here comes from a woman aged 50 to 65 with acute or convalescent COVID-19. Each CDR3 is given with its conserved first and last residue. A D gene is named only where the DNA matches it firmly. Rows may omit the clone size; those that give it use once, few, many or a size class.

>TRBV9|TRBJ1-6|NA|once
TGTGCCAGCAGCCCCAGGACAGAGCCGACCTATAATTCACCCCTCCACTTT
CASSPRTEPTYNSPLHF
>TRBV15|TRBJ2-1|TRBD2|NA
TGTGCCACCAGCGCCCAGAGGCTACTAGCGGATCGCAATGAGCAGTTCTTC
CATSAQRLLADRNEQFF
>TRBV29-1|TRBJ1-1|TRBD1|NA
TGCAGCGCCCGGACAGGGTTGAACACTGAAGCTTTCTTT
CSARTGLNTEAFF
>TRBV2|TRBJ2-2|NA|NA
TGTGCCAGCAGCGGGGTTCAGGCTAACACCGGGGAGCTGTTTTTT
CASSGVQANTGELFF
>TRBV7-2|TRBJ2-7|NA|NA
TGTGCCAGCAGCTTAGCACCGGGGGTAGGAATAGAGCAGTACTTC
CASSLAPGVGIEQYF
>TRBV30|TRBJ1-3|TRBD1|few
TGTGCCATGGAGACCCGACAGGGGGTTCGCTCTGGAAACACCATATATTTT
CAMETRQGVRSGNTIYF
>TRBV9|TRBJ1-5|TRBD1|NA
TGTGCCAGCAGCGAAGGGGGCTTAGGGCAGCCCCAGCATTTT
CASSEGGLGQPQHF
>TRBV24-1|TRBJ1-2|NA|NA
TGTGCCACCAGTGATTTCTCAGGGCATGGCTACACCTTC
CATSDFSGHGYTF
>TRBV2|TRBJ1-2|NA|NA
TGTGCCAGCAGTCTAGGACTAGACTATGGCTACACCTTC
CASSLGLDYGYTF
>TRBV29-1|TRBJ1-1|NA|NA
TGCAGCGTTGAATCAGGCCGGACTGAAGCTTTCTTT
CSVESGRTEAFF
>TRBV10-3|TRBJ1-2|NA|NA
TGTGCCATCAGTGTCGACGGAGATTACTATGGCTACACCTTC
CAISVDGDYYGYTF
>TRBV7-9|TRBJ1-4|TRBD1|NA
TGTGCCAGCAGCTTCCCGGGACAGGCTAATGAAAAACTGTTTTTT
CASSFPGQANEKLFF
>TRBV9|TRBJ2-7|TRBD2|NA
TGTGCCAGCAGCGGGGGACTAGAAGGTTCCTACGAGCAGTACTTC
CASSGGLEGSYEQYF
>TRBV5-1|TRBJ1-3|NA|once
TGCGCCAGCAGATCAAGCGGGGCATTTTCCGGAAACACCATATATTTT
CASRSSGAFSGNTIYF
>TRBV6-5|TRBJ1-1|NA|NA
TGTGCCAGCAAGCAACAGGGCTGGAACACTGAAGCTTTCTTT
CASKQQGWNTEAFF
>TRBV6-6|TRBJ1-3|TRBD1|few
TGTGCCAGCACTCCTTCGGGACAGGGAAGTTACACCATATATTTT
CASTPSGQGSYTIYF
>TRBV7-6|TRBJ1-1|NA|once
TGTGCCAGCAGCTTAGGATCAGGGGCCCAACAGGGTATGAACACTGAAGCTTTCTTT
CASSLGSGAQQGMNTEAFF
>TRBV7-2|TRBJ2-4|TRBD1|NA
TGTGCCAGCAGCACCTCGACAGGGGTCCAAAACATTCAGTACTTC
CASSTSTGVQNIQYF
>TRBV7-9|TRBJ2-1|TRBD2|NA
TGTGCCAGCCGACTAGCGGGCTACAATGAGCAGTTCTTC
CASRLAGYNEQFF
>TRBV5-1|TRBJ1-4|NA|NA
TGCGCCAGCAGCCCACAGGGAAATGACGAAAAACTGTTTTTT
CASSPQGNDEKLFF
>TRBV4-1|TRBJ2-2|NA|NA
TGCGCCAGCAGCGGCCACAGGAACACCGGGGAGCTGTTTTTT
CASSGHRNTGELFF
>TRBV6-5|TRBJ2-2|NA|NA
TGTGCCAGCAGTTCGTTGAGGCGGACGAACACCGGGGAGCTGTTTTTT
CASSSLRRTNTGELFF
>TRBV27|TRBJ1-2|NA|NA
TGTGCCAGCAGTTTTACAGGCCTGGGGATTAGGTATGGCTACACCTTC
CASSFTGLGIRYGYTF
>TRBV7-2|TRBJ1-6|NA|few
TGTGCCAGCAGCTTAGGGGCCTATGGATCACCCCTCCACTTT
CASSLGAYGSPLHF
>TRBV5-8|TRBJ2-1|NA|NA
TGTGCCAGCAGCCGAACTCAGGGAAATGAGCAGTTCTTC
CASSRTQGNEQFF
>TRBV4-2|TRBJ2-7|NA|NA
TGTGCCAGCAGCCAAGATCGTTGGGCCGGGGTACAGTACTTC
CASSQDRWAGVQYF
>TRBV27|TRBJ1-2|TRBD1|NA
TGTGCCAGCAGGGAGACAGGGTCTGCCTATGGCTACACCTTC
CASRETGSAYGYTF
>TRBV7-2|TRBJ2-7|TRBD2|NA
TGTGCCAGCAGCCCGGGGGGCGGGAGGCCATTCGAGCAGTACTTC
CASSPGGGRPFEQYF
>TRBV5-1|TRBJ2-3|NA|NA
TGCGCCAGCAGCCCCGGGTCAGGGGCAGGGGATACGCAGTATTTT
CASSPGSGAGDTQYF
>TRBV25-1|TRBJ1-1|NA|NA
TGTGCCAGCTATGCAGGGGTGGGCACTGAAGCTTTCTTT
CASYAGVGTEAFF
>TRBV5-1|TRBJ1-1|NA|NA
TGCGCCAGCAGCAAGGGGCAGGCCGTTGGTGAAGCTTTCTTT
CASSKGQAVGEAFF
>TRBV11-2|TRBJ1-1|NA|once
TGTGCCAGCAGCTTAGCTCCAGGGGACACTGAAGCTTTCTTT
CASSLAPGDTEAFF
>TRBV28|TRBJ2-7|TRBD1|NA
TGTGCCAGCAGCGTCGGGGGACAGGGACTCTACGAGCAGTACTTC
CASSVGGQGLYEQYF
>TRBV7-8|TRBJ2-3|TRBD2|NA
TGTGCCAGCAGCAACGGGATTAGCGGGCCCACAGATACGCAGTATTTT
CASSNGISGPTDTQYF
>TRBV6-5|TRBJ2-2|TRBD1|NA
TGTGCCAGCAGAACGGGACAGGCGAACACCGGGGAGCTGTTTTTT
CASRTGQANTGELFF
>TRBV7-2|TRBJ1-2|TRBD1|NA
TGTGCCTCTACCCGGGACAGGGGGCAATTGGGCTACACCTTC
CASTRDRGQLGYTF
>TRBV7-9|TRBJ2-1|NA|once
TGTGCCAGCAGCCCCGTAGCGGTCTACAATGAGCAGTTCTTC
CASSPVAVYNEQFF
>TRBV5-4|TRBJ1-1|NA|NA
TGTGCCAGCAGCCCAGGGTTGGGTTCATCAGGGGCTTTCTTT
CASSPGLGSSGAFF
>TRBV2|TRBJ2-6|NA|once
TGTGCCAGGGGACAAAGGACTGGGGCCAACGTCCTGACTTTC
CARGQRTGANVLTF
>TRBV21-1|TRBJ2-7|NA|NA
TGTGCCAGCAGCAACTGCCTCGAAGCGGGGGCTCAATCGAACTACGAGCAGTACTTC
CASSNCLEAGAQSNYEQYF
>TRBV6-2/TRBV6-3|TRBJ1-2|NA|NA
TGTGCCAGCAGTTACTCGGGCTTGGATAGCTATGGCTACACCTTC
CASSYSGLDSYGYTF
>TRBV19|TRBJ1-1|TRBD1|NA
TGTGCCAGTAGCATGACAGGGCCTCCTATGAACACTGAAGCTTTCTTT
CASSMTGPPMNTEAFF
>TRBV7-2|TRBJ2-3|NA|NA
TGTGCCAGCAGCACAACCCCGGACTGGTTGGATACGCAGTATTTT
CASSTTPDWLDTQYF
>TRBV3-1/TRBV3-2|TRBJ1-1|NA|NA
TGTGCCAGCAGCCAAGCTGGAGTCCGGAGGGTGAACACTGAAGCTTTCTTT
CASSQAGVRRVNTEAFF
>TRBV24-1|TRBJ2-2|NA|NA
TGTGCCACCAGTGATTTCGGGACAGGGGAGCTGTTTTTT
CATSDFGTGELFF
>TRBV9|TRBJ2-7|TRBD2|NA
TGTGCCAGCAGCTTCCCGAGCGGGAGGGCCGTCGACGAGCAGTACTTC
CASSFPSGRAVDEQYF
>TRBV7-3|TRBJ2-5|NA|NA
TGTGCCAGCAGGGGGCCGAACCAAGAGACCCAGTACTTC
CASRGPNQETQYF
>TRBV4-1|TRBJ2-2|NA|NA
TGCGCCAGCAGCCCCCACGGGGGAGATATTGGTGGGGAGCTGTTTTTT
CASSPHGGDIGGELFF
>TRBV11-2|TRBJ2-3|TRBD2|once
TGTGCCAGCATAGCGGGGGGGCAGAGCACAGATACGCAGTATTTT
CASIAGGQSTDTQYF
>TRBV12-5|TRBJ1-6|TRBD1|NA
TGTGCTCCCCAGGCCCGACAGGGTTTTGATTCACCCCTCCACTTT
CAPQARQGFDSPLHF
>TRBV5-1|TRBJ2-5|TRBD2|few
TGCGCCAGCAGCTTCTATAGCGGGGGGGCCAGCGAGACCCAGTACTTC
CASSFYSGGASETQYF
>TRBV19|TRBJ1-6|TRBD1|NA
TGTGCCAGTGGACCGGGACAGGTCTATTCACCCCTCCACTTT
CASGPGQVYSPLHF
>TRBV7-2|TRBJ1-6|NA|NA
TGTGCCAGCAGCTTACTGGGAGGGTATTCACCCCTCCACTTT
CASSLLGGYSPLHF
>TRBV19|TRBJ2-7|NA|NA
TGTGCCAGTACCATAACGGAGGGTTACGAGCAGTACTTC
CASTITEGYEQYF
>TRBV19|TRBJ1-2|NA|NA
TGTGCCAGTAGTATATCCGCAGGGACTAACTATGGCTACACCTTC
CASSISAGTNYGYTF
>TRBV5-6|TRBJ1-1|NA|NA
TGTGCCAGCAGCTCCCCCCTTTCGAACACTGAAGCTTTCTTT
CASSSPLSNTEAFF
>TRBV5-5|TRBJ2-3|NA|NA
TGTGCCAGCAGCTTCTACAGGTACACAGATACGCAGTATTTT
CASSFYRYTDTQYF